The clone carrying this TCR beta chain has only a few counts. Its antigen is unidentified. V lost 7 bases, J lost 3 bases, and 6 bases stayed unmatched. CDR1 and CDR2 (germline): SGHRS, YFSETQ. The length of the CDR3 is 14 residues. The memory fraction was CD4+CD45RO+CD25- cells. Constant-region reverse primers amplified full-length variable regions, followed by semi-nested Nested Universal Primer A PCR. TCRdb called the 5' RACE reads again in MiXCR, with one record for every CDR3 protein. The sample has tens of thousands of distinct CDR3 sequences; about 30% are singletons. Findings of the study overall: The TCR gene usage of tumor memory CD4+ T cells clustered together with blood and lymph node memory CD4+ cells and with lymph node naive CD4+ cells. Greatest tumor Treg TCR overlap was with tumor naive CD4+ cells.

This TCR was recovered from a female donor with breast cancer. The sequencing sample was made of tumor-infiltrating memory CD4+ T cells sorted from the breast tumor. As for subset: memory CD4+ T cells, CD4+CD45RO+CD25-. V usage is TRBV5-1 and J usage is TRBJ2-5; TRBD2 aligns across 10 bases. DNA of the CDR3: TGCGCCAGCGGAACCGGGACTAGCGAAGAGACCCAGTACTTC. It codes for CASGTGTSEETQYF.